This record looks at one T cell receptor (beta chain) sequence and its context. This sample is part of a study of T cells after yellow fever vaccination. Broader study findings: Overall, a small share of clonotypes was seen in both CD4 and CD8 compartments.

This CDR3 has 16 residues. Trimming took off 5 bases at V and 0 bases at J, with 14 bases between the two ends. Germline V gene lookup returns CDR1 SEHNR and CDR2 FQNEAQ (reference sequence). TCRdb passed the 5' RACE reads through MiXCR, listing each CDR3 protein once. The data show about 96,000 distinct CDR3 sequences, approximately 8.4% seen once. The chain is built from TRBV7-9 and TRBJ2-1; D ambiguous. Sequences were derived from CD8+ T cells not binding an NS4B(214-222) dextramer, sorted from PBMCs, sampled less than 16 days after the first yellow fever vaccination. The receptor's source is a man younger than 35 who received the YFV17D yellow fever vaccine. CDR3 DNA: TGTGCCAGCAGCGCCCTTAGAGTAAGCTCCTACAATGAGCAGTTCTTC. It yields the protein CASSALRVSSYNEQFF. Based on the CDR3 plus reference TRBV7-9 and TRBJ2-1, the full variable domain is DTGVSQNPRHKITKRGQNVTFRCDPISEHNRLYWYRQTLGQGPEFLTYFQNEAQLEKSRLLSDRFSAERPKGSFSTLEIQRTEQGDSAMYLCASSALRVSSYNEQFFGPGTRLTVL.